The 6 T cell receptor beta chains below all came from one sample that was sequenced in a study of T-cell reconstitution after alpha-beta-depleted transplantation in children (TCRdb year 2016). This specimen's time point label, interpreted: day 60 (about 2 months) after transplantation. The treatment or condition tag for this specimen amounts to: allogeneic hematopoietic cell transplantation with graft depleted of TCRalphabeta T cells and CD19 B cells. Library creation used PCR. Sequencing relied on an Illumina HiSeq 2500. TCR libraries were prepared with molecular barcoding, using unique molecular identifiers to normalize TCRbeta repertoire quantification. The public reads were quality trimmed at Q25 with fastp and then assembled into clones with MiXCR by TCRdb, keeping productive beta chains. Each entry merges the rows of one CDR3 protein and shows their most common DNA and genes. For this sample the table gives over 90,000 distinct CDR3 sequences, of which 4.5% to 7.5% were detected only once. Together, the top ten hold around 5.6% of the sample.

The sample in question was PBMCs, mostly from graft donor cells, obtained 60 days after TCRalphabeta/CD19-depleted stem cell transplant. The origin of the receptors is a female patient between 2 and 15 years old who had a stem cell transplant for Fanconi anemia, so the T cells may come from the graft donor.

This clonotype was seen ten or more times. The gene calls are TRBV2 and TRBJ2-5; D is uncertain. The CDR3 contains 12 residues. V lost 8 bases and J 1 base, leaving 8 bases between the germline ends. CDR1 and CDR2 from the germline V gene are SNHLY and FYNNEI. In DNA form, the CDR3 reads TGTGCCAGCGGAGCAGCCCAAGAGACCCAGTACTTC. It codes for CASGAAQETQYF.

This clonotype was seen at least ten times. The chain joins TRBV20-1 to TRBJ2-7, with D unclear. The CDR3 length is 14 residues. V lost 1 base to trimming and J lost 1 base, with 11 bases between them. Germline-derived CDR1 and CDR2 are DFQATT and SNEGSKA (reference sequence). CDR3 in amino acids: CSARVYGSSYEQYF. As DNA, the CDR3 is TGCAGTGCTAGAGTTTACGGGTCTTCCTACGAGCAGTACTTC.

This clonotype was seen many times. The rearrangement uses TRBV10-3 and TRBJ2-7, with 8 bases identical to TRBD1. The germline gives CDR1 ENHRY, CDR2 SYGVKD. The CDR3 is made up of 14 amino acids. J was trimmed by 0 bases and V by 4 bases; bases with no gene match: 2. The CDR3 coding sequence is TGTGCCATCAGTGGGGACAGGAGCTCCTACGAGCAGTACTTC. Its translation is CAISGDRSSYEQYF.

This clonotype was detected many times. This chain joins TRBV29-1 and TRBJ2-5, with a tentative D call TRBD1 (7 bases). The V gene's germline CDR1 is SQVTM and CDR2 ANQGSEA. The V and J ends lost 6 bases and 5 bases respectively, with 28 bases between them. The CDR3 is made up of 17 amino acids. The CDR3 here is CSVFKDRPGVPGETQYF. CDR3 coding DNA: TGCAGCGTCTTCAAGGACAGGCCGGGGGTGCCCGGGGAGACCCAGTACTTC. Full variable domain (rest looked up from reference TRBV29-1 and TRBJ2-5): SAVISQKPSRDICQRGTSLTIQCQVDSQVTMMFWYRQQPGQSLTLIATANQGSEATYESGFVIDKFPISRPNLTFSTLTVSNMSPEDSSIYLCSVFKDRPGVPGETQYFGPGTRLLVL.

This clonotype was recorded many times. This sequence joins TRBV5-6 and TRBJ2-5; tentatively, D is TRBD1 (6 bases). V was clipped by 3 bases and J by 5 bases, with 14 bases between them. The CDR3 has 14 residues. Germline V CDR1 and CDR2: SGHDT, YYEEEE. CDR3 nucleotides: TGTGCCAGCAGCTCACGCAGGGGATCCGAGACCCAGTACTTC. Amino acid sequence: CASSSRRGSETQYF.

This clonotype was seen ten or more times. The CDR3 is CSARDRRGQETQYF. The CDR3 DNA is TGCAGTGCTAGAGATCGCAGGGGCCAAGAGACCCAGTACTTC. V usage is TRBV20-1 and J usage is TRBJ2-5; D is perhaps TRBD1 (6 bases). The germline gives CDR1 DFQATT, CDR2 SNEGSKA (reference sequence). There are 14 residues in the CDR3. The V gene lost 0 bases and the J gene lost 1 base, with 9 bases spanning the gap.